Presented here are 14 T cell receptor beta chains from one specimen sequenced in a study of blood T cell repertoires in COVID-19 (dated by TCRdb to 2020 to 2021). Libraries were built with the immunoSEQ multiplex PCR assay. The table comes from immuneACCESS by way of TCRdb, which keeps in-frame sequences with V and J called. Part of the clones is missing from these tables; in studies checked, under half for an unresolved V gene and the rest for unknown reasons. Counted in this sample were tens of thousands of clones; about four fifths of them appeared once. The biggest ten clones account for about an eighth of the sample. Sequencing was carried out using peripheral blood. The receptors stem from a woman aged 80 or older with acute or convalescent COVID-19.

The chain recombines TRBV5-1 with TRBJ1-1, with D uncertain. Per the germline V gene, CDR1 is SGHRS and CDR2 is YFSETQ. The V gene lost 7 bases and the J gene lost 1 base, with 14 bases spanning the gap. The length of the CDR3 is 14 residues. Written as DNA, the CDR3 is TGCGCCAGCTACCGTGGGCAGGCGAACACTGAAGCTTTCTTT. Translating it yields CASYRGQANTEAFF.

The gene calls are TRBV6-5 and TRBJ2-7; a possible D gene is TRBD1 (5 bases). The germline V and J ends were trimmed by 0 bases and 0 bases, with 12 bases remaining between them. CDR1 is MNHEY, CDR2 SVGAGI, per germline. CDR3 size: 16 residues. In DNA form, the CDR3 reads TGTGCCAGCAGTTACTCGGGCACAGGCAGCTCCTACGAGCAGTACTTC. It codes for CASSYSGTGSSYEQYF.

The chain has TRBV10-3 and TRBJ2-2, with D tentatively TRBD2 (5 bases). CDR1 and CDR2 (germline): ENHRY, SYGVKD. Between the trimmed V and J ends, which lost 6 bases and 3 bases, there was a span of 14 bases. CDR3 size: 15 residues. The CDR3 region has the DNA TGTGCCATCAGCGAGAACATGGACTACACCGGGGAGCTGTTTTTT. Its protein is CAISENMDYTGELFF.

The chain links TRBV27 to TRBJ2-1; possibly TRBD1 for D (6 bases). V lost 3 bases and J 0 bases, leaving 9 bases between the germline ends. This CDR3 has 15 amino acids. Germline V CDR1 and CDR2: MNHEY, SMNVEV (reference sequence). CDR3 sequence reads: CASSFGQSSYNEQFF. The CDR3 nucleotides read TGTGCCAGCAGTTTCGGACAGAGCTCCTACAATGAGCAGTTCTTC.

The chain carries TRBV30 and TRBJ1-1; TRBD1 might be the D (6 bases). The germline V and J ends were trimmed by 0 bases and 4 bases, with 9 bases remaining between them. CDR3 length equals 13 residues. CDR1 GTSNPN and CDR2 SVGIG come from the germline V gene (reference sequence). The CDR3 bases are TGTGCCTGGAGTGTACGAGGGGGCACTGAAGCTTTCTTT. Residues: CAWSVRGGTEAFF.

CDR3 nucleotide sequence: TGTGCCAGCAGGGTCCAGGGGGCCGGAAACACTGAAGCTTTCTTT. Protein: CASRVQGAGNTEAFF. The V and J genes are TRBV6-5 and TRBJ1-1, with 8 bases that match TRBD1. Germline V gene sequence: CDR1 MNHEY, CDR2 SVGAGI. This CDR3 has 15 amino acids. The J segment lost 2 bases and the V segment lost 6 bases, leaving 8 bases of the junction unmatched.

The genes are TRBV6-2 or TRBV6-3 and TRBJ2-3; 7 bases are a match to TRBD1. The CDR3 has 17 residues. J lost 1 base, V lost 2 bases, and 9 bases had no gene match. Germline V gene sequence: CDR1 MNHEY, CDR2 SVGEGT. CDR3 residues: CASSYLRTGSRTDTQYF. The CDR3 DNA is TGTGCCAGCAGTTACCTTAGGACAGGTTCCCGCACAGATACGCAGTATTTT.

In its sample, this clone was seen a few times. The chain combines TRBV7-9 with TRBJ2-5; 8 bases map to TRBD1. Germline-derived CDR1 and CDR2 are SEHNR and FQNEAQ (reference sequence). The CDR3 totals 15 residues. The V gene end was trimmed by 3 bases and the J gene end by 4 bases; junction bases not matched to a gene: 7. The CDR3 DNA reads as TGTGCCAGCAGCTTGCGGACAGGGCGGGGAGAGACCCAGTACTTC. Residues: CASSLRTGRGETQYF.

The chain employs TRBV18 and TRBJ2-1; TRBD2 aligns across 8 bases. The germline V gene has CDR1 KGHSH and CDR2 LQKENI. J was trimmed by 3 bases and V by 2 bases; bases with no gene match: 3. The CDR3 has 15 amino acids. The CDR3 coding sequence is TGTGCCAGCTCACCAGGGACTAGTAACTACAATGAGCAGTTCTTC. It yields the protein CASSPGTSNYNEQFF.

The table lists this clone with a count of one. The genes are TRBV6-5 and TRBJ1-4; 7 bases map to TRBD1. Per germline, CDR1 MNHEY and CDR2 SVGAGI. The J segment lost 8 bases and the V segment lost 5 bases, leaving 5 bases of the junction unmatched. The CDR3 has 13 amino acids. The CDR3 loop reads CASSLRRGEKLFF. The CDR3 DNA sequence: TGTGCCAGCAGTCTCCGCAGGGGGGAAAAACTGTTTTTT.

The genes are TRBV9 and TRBJ2-5, with 7 bases fitting TRBD2. J was trimmed by 5 bases and V by 4 bases; bases with no gene match: 17. This CDR3 region has 17 residues. Germline loops: CDR1 SGDLS, CDR2 YYNGEE. CDR3 nucleotide sequence: TGTGCCAGCAGCCCGAGAGGAGGAAGCGGGAACTATGAGACCCAGTACTTC. As protein: CASSPRGGSGNYETQYF.

This rearrangement joins TRBV5-6 to TRBJ2-3; TRBD2 aligns across 8 bases. The CDR3 contains 14 residues. V gave up 4 bases and J gave up 5 bases; unmatched junction bases: 6. Germline V CDR1 and CDR2: SGHDT, YYEEEE. CDR3 DNA sequence: TGTGCCAGCAGCACCGGGAGGGCCCAAGATACGCAGTATTTT. Translation: CASSTGRAQDTQYF.

The chain recombines TRBV6-2 or TRBV6-3 with TRBJ2-7, with 8 bases lining up with TRBD2. Germline V gives CDR1 MNHEY, CDR2 SVGEGT. V trimming: 5 bases; J trimming: 4 bases; junction bases outside the gene matches: 7. CDR3 size: 14 residues. In DNA form, the CDR3 reads TGTGCCAGCAGTGTCACGGCGGGAGGTTACGAGCAGTACTTC. Translation gives CASSVTAGGYEQYF.

The V gene is TRBV3-1 (or the pseudogene TRBV3-2), the J gene TRBJ1-5; weak D call: TRBD1 (5 bases). This CDR3 has 14 residues. The germline V gene has CDR1 LGHDT and CDR2 YNNKEL (reference sequence). Trimming removed 6 bases from V and 0 bases from J, with 9 bases in between. CDR3 protein: CASSLDTSNQPQHF. The CDR3 DNA reads as TGTGCCAGCAGTTTGGACACTAGCAATCAGCCCCAGCATTTT.